A selection of T cell receptor beta chains follows, all from one sample in a study of shared clonotypes between healthy human individuals. Method: immunoSEQ multiplex PCR; TCRdb's copy keeps in-frame clones and lacks some. Among 450,000 to 650,000 clones, around three quarters were seen once, and the ten largest hold about 11%. The sample comprised PBMCs. The source of these receptors is a woman in her forties in good health. Some clones in this sample may be carry-over from other donors' samples. CDR3s include the opening cysteine and the closing phenylalanine or tryptophan. D genes are given only for firm matches. A clone size is listed for some rows: how often the clone was seen (once, few, many), or a class if it is expanded.

j_call v_call clone_size d_call cdr3_nt cdr3_aa
TRBJ2-5 TRBV30 . . TGTGCCTGGGCCCCTCCTGGACGCCTAACGGAGACCCAGTACTTC CAWAPPGRLTETQYF
TRBJ2-3 TRBV20-1 . . TGCAGTGCCCCGACTCCAGATACGCAGTATTTT CSAPTPDTQYF
TRBJ2-1 TRBV29-1 . . TGCAGCGTTGACGATGCGGCTAGCGTAGCTCCTGAGCAATTCTTC CSVDDAASVAPEQFF
TRBJ2-7 TRBV5-1 once . TGCGCCAGCAGGGCCCCTGAGGGGTTGAGCTCCTACGAGCAGTACTTC CASRAPEGLSSYEQYF
TRBJ1-5 TRBV10-1 . . TGCGCCAGCATTTGGAGCAATCAGCCCCAGCATTTT CASIWSNQPQHF
TRBJ1-4 TRBV7-9 . . TGTGCCAGCAGCTTAGGGCAGGCGAATGAAAAACTGTTTTTT CASSLGQANEKLFF
TRBJ2-5 TRBV7-2 . . TGTGCCAGCAGCTTAGGGACGGGGCGAGAGACCCAGTACTTC CASSLGTGRETQYF
TRBJ2-6 TRBV6-5 many . TGTGCCAGCAGTTACTCGACTGGGGCCAACGTCCTGACTTTC CASSYSTGANVLTF
TRBJ1-2 TRBV4-1 . . TGCGCCAGCAGACCCCCCCAGGGGTTTCGAGGTGGCTACACCTTC CASRPPQGFRGGYTF
TRBJ1-5 TRBV27 . . TGTGCCAGCAGTTTATGGGGGCTCGGCAATCAGCCCCAGCATTTT CASSLWGLGNQPQHF
TRBJ2-7 TRBV19 . TRBD1 TGTGCCAGTAGTCCCGGGACAGGGAATCAAGAGCAGTACTTC CASSPGTGNQEQYF
TRBJ2-7 TRBV30 . . TGTGCCTGGAGTGTAAACCGCGCCTACGAGCAGTACTTC CAWSVNRAYEQYF
TRBJ1-1 TRBV19 many TRBD1 TGTGCCAGTAGTAGGGACAGGGGTGGCTCTGAAGCTTTCTTT CASSRDRGGSEAFF
TRBJ2-1 TRBV11-3 . TRBD2 TGTGCCAGCAGCTTTACCCCCTATAGCGGGGGGGACAATGAGCAGTTCTTC CASSFTPYSGGDNEQFF
TRBJ2-7 TRBV18 . . TGTGCCAGCTCACCACCGACGGGATACGAGCAGTACTTC CASSPPTGYEQYF
TRBJ1-1 TRBV7-2 . TRBD1 TGTGCCAGCAGCTTAGACAGGGGGGGCACTGAAGCTTTCTTT CASSLDRGGTEAFF
TRBJ1-4 TRBV28 . TRBD1 TGTGCCAGCAGTTTGGGACAGAGTAATGAAAAACTGTTTTTT CASSLGQSNEKLFF
TRBJ2-3 TRBV9 . . TGTGCCAGCAGCGGGAGACAAGGAGATACGCAGTATTTT CASSGRQGDTQYF
TRBJ2-3 TRBV7-2 . TRBD2 TGTGCCAGCAGCCGTAGCGGGAGGAGGGCAGATACGCAGTATTTT CASSRSGRRADTQYF
TRBJ1-3 TRBV19 . TRBD1 TGTGCCAGTAGTAACCACTGGACAGGAAAATCTGGAAACACCATATATTTT CASSNHWTGKSGNTIYF
TRBJ2-3 TRBV18 . . TGTGCCAGCTCCGAGTGGGGGAGCACAGATACGCAGTATTTT CASSEWGSTDTQYF
TRBJ2-1 TRBV7-9 once . TGTGCCAGCAGCTTAGGCCAGGGCGTGGATGAGCAGTTCTTC CASSLGQGVDEQFF
TRBJ1-2 TRBV19 . . TGTGCCAGTAGTATAGGGACGGCTAACTATGGCTACACCTTC CASSIGTANYGYTF
TRBJ1-4 TRBV5-1 . TRBD1 TGCGCCAGCAGGCCCGGGACAGGGGCCACTAATGAAAAACTGTTTTTT CASRPGTGATNEKLFF
TRBJ2-1 TRBV29-1 . . TGCAGCGTTCTTGGGGGGTGGAGCTCCTACAATGAGCAGTTCTTC CSVLGGWSSYNEQFF
TRBJ2-7 TRBV7-9 . . TGTGCCAGCAGCCTAGTTCAGGCGGGCGAGCAGTACTTC CASSLVQAGEQYF
TRBJ1-1 TRBV6-1 . . TGTGCCAGCAGTGAACCGGGGCTTATGAACACTGAAGCTTTCTTT CASSEPGLMNTEAFF
TRBJ2-7 TRBV14 . . TGTGCCAGCAGCCAAGATATAAGGCCGGGGCGCGAGCAGTACTTC CASSQDIRPGREQYF
TRBJ1-1 TRBV15 . . TGTGCCACCAGCAGACGACGACAGAACACTGAAGCTTTCTTT CATSRRRQNTEAFF
TRBJ1-3 TRBV4-2 . . TGTGCCAGCAGCCAAGGACCCAGGATCTCTGGAAACACCATATATTTT CASSQGPRISGNTIYF
TRBJ1-5 TRBV4-2 few . TGTGCCAGCAGCCAAGATAGGGGGACAAATAGCAATCAGCCCCAGCATTTT CASSQDRGTNSNQPQHF
TRBJ2-6 TRBV10-3 . . TGTGCCATCGGGTCAGGGGATGGGGCCAACGTCCTGACTTTC CAIGSGDGANVLTF
TRBJ2-5 TRBV27 . . TGTGCCAGCAGTCGGACTACTAGCCGGGAGACCCAGTACTTC CASSRTTSRETQYF
TRBJ2-7 TRBV13 . . TGTGCCAGCAGCTTAGGCCGGGTTGGCGGACACTCCTACGAGCAGTACTTC CASSLGRVGGHSYEQYF
TRBJ1-4 TRBV5-3 once TRBD1 TGTGCCAGAAGCTTGAGGGCTAGGGGGCAGGGTGAAAAACTGTTTTTT CARSLRARGQGEKLFF
TRBJ1-1 TRBV4-2 . . TGTGCCAGCAGCCCTACGACAGGATTTGCTTTCTTT CASSPTTGFAFF
TRBJ1-5 TRBV28 . . TGTGCCAGCAGGGAACAGGGATCTCCCCCAAATCAGCCCCAGCATTTT CASREQGSPPNQPQHF
TRBJ2-1 TRBV5-1 few TRBD2 TGCGCCAGCAGCTTGGAATCTAGCGGGAGTGGAAATGAGCAGTTCTTC CASSLESSGSGNEQFF
TRBJ1-2 TRBV19 . . TGTGCCAGTAGTATAGCCGGAGAGGCCTATGGCTACACCTTC CASSIAGEAYGYTF
TRBJ1-2 TRBV19 . . TGTGCCAGTAGTATAACGTGGGACGCCTATAGCTACACCTTC CASSITWDAYSYTF
TRBJ1-5 TRBV19 . . TGTGCCAGTAGTATCTTCTCAGGTTCCGGCGGCAATCAGCCCCAGCATTTT CASSIFSGSGGNQPQHF
TRBJ2-5 TRBV6-6 . . TGTGCCAGCTATAGAGCCCCTGAGGGGACCCAGTACTTC CASYRAPEGTQYF
TRBJ1-2 TRBV30 many TRBD1 TGTGCCTGGAGTCCAGGGGGCCCTGGCTACACCTTC CAWSPGGPGYTF
TRBJ2-5 TRBV11-1 . TRBD1 TGTGCCAGCAGCTTGTCCGGGGACAGTGGAGTCCAAGAGACCCAGTACTTC CASSLSGDSGVQETQYF
TRBJ2-1 TRBV7-4 . TRBD2 TGTGCCAGCAGCTTAAAACCAATGACCGGGACTAGTGCCTACAATGAGCAGTTCTTC CASSLKPMTGTSAYNEQFF
TRBJ2-7 TRBV5-4 . TRBD2 TGTGCCAGCAGCTTAGGGACTAGCGGGAGTTCCGACGAGCAGTACTTC CASSLGTSGSSDEQYF
TRBJ2-1 TRBV18 . . TGTGCCAGCTCAGACTACCCGCGGTCCTACAATGAGCAGTTCTTC CASSDYPRSYNEQFF
TRBJ2-7 TRBV27 . TRBD2 TGTGCCAGCAGTCCCTCCGGGGGGTTTAGCCACGAGCAGTACTTC CASSPSGGFSHEQYF
TRBJ2-7 TRBV30 . . TGTGCCTGGAGTGTACGATACGAGCAGTACTTC CAWSVRYEQYF
TRBJ2-7 TRBV29-1 . TRBD2 TGCAGCGTTGTTCCCCGCGGACTAGCGGGAGACGAGCAGTACTTC CSVVPRGLAGDEQYF
TRBJ2-1 TRBV30 . . TGTGCCTGGGAGCCGGGACTGGCGATAAATGAGCAGTTCTTC CAWEPGLAINEQFF
TRBJ2-1 TRBV4-3 . . TGCGCCAGCAGCCGCGATTACAATGAGCAGTTCTTC CASSRDYNEQFF
TRBJ2-2 TRBV7-9 . . TGTGCCAGCAGCCCTACCAACAGCGGGGAGCTGTTTTTT CASSPTNSGELFF
TRBJ2-3 TRBV5-5 . . TGTGCCAGCAGCTACAGACCCGCACGCGGCACAGATACGCAGTATTTT CASSYRPARGTDTQYF
TRBJ2-5 TRBV30 . . TGTGCCTGGAGTGACGTGGGACGGGAGACCCAGTACTTC CAWSDVGRETQYF
TRBJ2-7 TRBV6-6 . . TGTGCCAGCAGTTACAGGACCTATGAGCAGTACTTC CASSYRTYEQYF
TRBJ1-1 TRBV29-1 . . TGCAGCGTCAGAAGGACAGTCCAAAACACTGAAGCTTTCTTT CSVRRTVQNTEAFF